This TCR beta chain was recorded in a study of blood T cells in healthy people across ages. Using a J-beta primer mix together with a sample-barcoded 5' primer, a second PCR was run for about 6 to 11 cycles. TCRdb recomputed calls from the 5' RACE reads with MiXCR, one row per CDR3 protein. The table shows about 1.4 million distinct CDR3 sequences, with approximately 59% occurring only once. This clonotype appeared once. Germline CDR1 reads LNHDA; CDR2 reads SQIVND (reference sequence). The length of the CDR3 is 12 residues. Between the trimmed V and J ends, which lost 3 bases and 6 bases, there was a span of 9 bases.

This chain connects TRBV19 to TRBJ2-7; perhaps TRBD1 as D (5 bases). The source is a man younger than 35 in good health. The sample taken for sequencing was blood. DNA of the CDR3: TGTGCCAGTAGTATGAAGCAGGGCGAGCAGTACTTC. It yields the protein CASSMKQGEQYF.